These T cell receptor beta chains were read from a single sample in a study of shared clonotypes between healthy human individuals. Only in-frame clones appear in the TCRdb table, and some are missing; sequencing was by immunoSEQ multiplex PCR. The data hold 1,500,000 or so clones, with approximately 98.5% observed a single time. The material sequenced was naive CD4+ T cells sorted from blood. The receptors shown here come from a man aged 25 to 45 in good health. Each CDR3 is given with its conserved first and last residue. The order of the fields is CDR3 length, V gene, J gene, CDR3 protein.

16	TRBV18	TRBJ2-2	CASSPRDRGLAGELFF
16	TRBV9	TRBJ2-5	CASSVTGTGFQETQYF
14	TRBV30	TRBJ2-3	CAWSLRQGTDTQYF
14	TRBV5-4	TRBJ2-3	CASSLGTGGDTQYF
15	TRBV5-1	TRBJ2-1	CASSSLAGVGDEQFF
19	TRBV7-8	TRBJ2-3	CASSLGGRDRVARPDTQYF
15	TRBV7-9	TRBJ2-5	CASSSWGSGEETQYF
15	TRBV6-1	TRBJ1-5	CASSVGQLSNQPQHF
14	TRBV10-3	TRBJ2-3	CAIRQGTSTDTQYF
13	TRBV28	TRBJ2-7	CASRLTGVYEQYF
16	TRBV7-6	TRBJ2-3	CASSLLPSGTTDTQYF
15	TRBV5-4	TRBJ2-7	CASSLEGPATYEQYF
15	TRBV27	TRBJ2-1	CASSPLGLGYNEQFF
15	TRBV7-2	TRBJ1-1	CASSLYSGANTEAFF
14	TRBV5-1	TRBJ1-2	CASSPRSGEDGYTF
16	TRBV18	TRBJ2-1	CASSPPMTDSYNEQFF
14	TRBV5-6	TRBJ2-3	CASSFFRFTDTQYF
13	TRBV7-2	TRBJ2-3	CASSATPRDTQYF
13	TRBV18	TRBJ1-2	CASSPPAVYGYTF
17	TRBV19	TRBJ2-1	CASTVRGRGSSYNEQFF
16	TRBV28	TRBJ1-5	CASSYTGAGGNQPQHF
13	TRBV5-4	TRBJ2-5	CASSLSAGETQYF
15	TRBV5-1	TRBJ2-1	CASSKPQGSHNEQFF
12	TRBV2	TRBJ1-2	CASSEANYGYTF
16	TRBV27	TRBJ2-1	CASSLSPGGVYNEQFF
13	TRBV13	TRBJ1-2	CASSSPGTAGYTF
14	TRBV6-6	TRBJ2-5	CASSYWTGQETQYF
16	TRBV18	TRBJ1-4	CASSPGTGGSGEKLFF
14	TRBV6-1	TRBJ2-1	CASSVRDSNNEQFF
14	TRBV10-3	TRBJ2-7	CATEFLPGLYEQYF